The 16 T cell receptor beta chains in this list originate from one sample, sequenced in a study of human T cells and chemical hapten exposure (dated by TCRdb to about 2021). According to the study, the label for this sample's time point signals: patch test 3, about 24 weeks after DPC sensitization. The sample's treatment or condition label is to be understood as: therapeutic diphenylcyclopropenone sensitization with weekly scalp DPC. Library preparation used RACE. TCRdb names NextSeq 500 as the instrument used. The public reads were run again by TCRdb, first through fastp at Q25 and then through MiXCR, and only productive beta chains were kept. Every distinct CDR3 protein forms one entry, paired with its most common genes and DNA. This sample has over 55,000 distinct CDR3 sequences in its table, and roughly 10% of those were observed once. Of the sample, more than 1.2% falls within the top ten clones.

The sequencing used whole blood, collected in connection with sensitization to the hapten diphenylcyclopropenone (DPC). The receptors shown here come from a woman in her 50s with alopecia areata. Some clones in this sample may be carry-over from other donors' samples.

This clonotype was recorded a few times. This chain joins TRBV2 and TRBJ1-5; D remains ambiguous. V dropped 6 bases and J dropped 7 bases, with 10 bases sitting between them. This CDR3 has 12 amino acids. Germline assignment: CDR1 SNHLY and CDR2 FYNNEI. The CDR3 protein is CASRDLGQPQHF. CDR3 nucleotides: TGTGCCAGCAGGGATCTGGGCCAGCCCCAGCATTTT.

This rearrangement joins TRBV3-1 to TRBJ1-6; D gene ambiguous. This CDR3 is 15 amino acids long. V lost 0 bases, J lost 10 bases, and 13 bases lay in between. Germline CDR1 is LGHDT and CDR2 is YNNKEL (reference sequence). The CDR3 bases are TGTGCCAGCAGCCAAGATCAGTCGACGCGGTCACCCCTCCACTTT. Its translation: CASSQDQSTRSPLHF.

The sample holds many counts of this clonotype. This chain uses TRBV28 with TRBJ2-1; 9 bases match TRBD1. This CDR3 spans 15 amino acids. The V and J ends lost 4 bases and 7 bases, in that order; junction bases with no gene match: 8. Germline lookup yields CDR1 MDHEN and CDR2 SYDVKM. CDR3 nucleotides: TGTGCCAGCAGTTCGCCGGGACAGGGAACGAATGAGCAGTTCTTC. Amino acid sequence: CASSSPGQGTNEQFF.

The rearrangement uses TRBV6-6 and TRBJ2-7; the match to TRBD2 covers 11 bases. V was clipped by 0 bases and J by 3 bases; unmatched bases: 1. Germline V gives CDR1 MNHNY, CDR2 SVGAGI (reference sequence). The CDR3 spans 15 residues. The CDR3 loop is CASSYSLAGVYEQYF. The CDR3 DNA reads as TGTGCCAGCAGTTACTCACTAGCGGGGGTCTACGAGCAGTACTTC.

This clonotype has ten or more counts. This sequence joins TRBV29-1 and TRBJ2-3; D is possibly TRBD1 (5 bases). V dropped 3 bases and J dropped 1 base, with 11 bases sitting between them. Germline CDR1 reads SQVTM; CDR2 reads ANQGSEA. This CDR3 is built from 14 residues. CDR3 nucleotide sequence: TGCAGCGTTGAGGGGCCGGTGGGCACAGATACGCAGTATTTT. It encodes CSVEGPVGTDTQYF.

Regarding this clonotype: Without the conserved terminal phenylalanine or tryptophan, this CDR3 likely stems from a read error. It is unclear where the CDR3 begins or ends on the DNA, so no DNA is shown, and the CDR3 is as TCRdb lists it. The CDR3 loop reads CASSQNDGLGLTIS. This rearrangement joins TRBV3-1 to TRBJ2-5; the listed D gene, TRBD2, was not tested against the DNA. Germline assignment: CDR1 LGHDT and CDR2 YNNKEL (reference sequence). Including both end residues, the CDR3 is 14 amino acids long.

This clonotype appeared many times. This chain connects TRBV27 to TRBJ2-3, with D tentatively TRBD2 (7 bases). Germline values: CDR1 MNHEY, CDR2 SMNVEV (reference sequence). The germline V and J ends were trimmed by 1 base and 4 bases, with 15 bases remaining between them. The CDR3 has 16 amino acids. The CDR3 DNA is TGTGCCAGCAGTTTATGGGGGGGCCTGAATGCAGATACGCAGTATTTT. This encodes CASSLWGGLNADTQYF.

This sequence joins TRBV20-1 and TRBJ2-4, with D possibly TRBD2 on 5 matching bases. Trimming removed 1 base from V and 7 bases from J, with 11 bases in between. The CDR3 has 13 amino acids. Germline V gene lookup returns CDR1 DFQATT and CDR2 SNEGSKA (reference sequence). In DNA, the CDR3 is TGCAGTGCTAGAGGGGTAGGACTCAACATTCAGTACTTC. Translated, it gives CSARGVGLNIQYF.

About this clonotype itself: The junction differs from germline at one of its ends, possibly a read error. This chain joins TRBV28 and TRBJ2-3, with TRBD1 identical over 8 bases. This CDR3 spans 13 amino acids. Germline assignment: CDR1 MDHEN and CDR2 SYDVKM. CDR3 region: CGSSRDRGDTQYF. The CDR3 DNA follows: TGTGGCAGCAGCCGTGACAGGGGAGATACGCAGTATTTT.

This clonotype appeared many times. The chain joins TRBV5-1 to TRBJ1-4; D unresolved. CDR1 SGHRS and CDR2 YFSETQ come from the germline V gene. Trimming removed 4 bases at V and 8 bases at J, with 12 bases between. CDR3 length equals 13 residues. DNA of the CDR3: TGCGCCAGCAGCCGAGATATTGGCGAAAAACTGTTTTTT. It yields the protein CASSRDIGEKLFF.

This clonotype was picked up many times. The chain is built from TRBV7-2 and TRBJ2-3; tentatively, D is TRBD1 (5 bases). The V gene lost 7 bases and the J gene lost 5 bases, with 13 bases spanning the gap. The CDR3 has 13 amino acids. The germline V gene encodes CDR1 SGHTA and CDR2 FQGNSA. The chain's CDR3 is CASIDIGEDTQYF. Here the CDR3 DNA reads TGTGCCAGCATCGATATAGGGGAAGATACGCAGTATTTT.

The table lists this clonotype with many counts. The chain joins TRBV7-9 to TRBJ2-7; TRBD2 agrees at 10 bases. The length of the CDR3 is 15 residues. CDR1 is SEHNR, CDR2 FQNEAQ, per germline (reference sequence). V dropped 5 bases and J dropped 6; count of bases not matched to a gene: 10. The CDR3 bases are TGTGCCAGCAGCCCAGTGTCTTTAGCGGGAGGCGAGCAGTACTTC. Its protein is CASSPVSLAGGEQYF.

This clonotype was detected ten times or more. CDR3 DNA: TGTGCCAGCAGTTCGACTAGCGGGGCTTGGGGGGATACGCAGTATTTT. It is translated as CASSSTSGAWGDTQYF. The chain links TRBV28 to TRBJ2-3; 11 nucleotides align to TRBD2. Germline assignment: CDR1 MDHEN and CDR2 SYDVKM. The CDR3 contains 16 residues. The junction had 9 bases not matched to a gene; V was cut back by 4 bases and J by 6 bases.

The CDR3 nucleotides read TGTGCCAGCGGCTCCCATGGACAGGGTGAAGCTTTCTTT. Protein: CASGSHGQGEAFF. This rearrangement joins TRBV11-2 to TRBJ1-1; 8 positions match TRBD1. Unmatched junction bases numbered 9, after V lost 8 bases and J lost 7 bases. Germline V gene sequence: CDR1 SGHAT, CDR2 FQNNGV. CDR3 length equals 13 residues.

This clonotype was observed many times. The CDR3 nucleotides are TGTGCCAGCAGCCACACCCGGATCCAGCGGGGGGGCCGGCGCGAGCAGTACTTC. Its translation is CASSHTRIQRGGRREQYF. V gene TRBV14 combines with J gene TRBJ2-7; 10 bases are a match to TRBD2. With V trimmed by 3 bases and J by 6 bases, 17 bases remained unmatched. The germline CDR1 and CDR2 sequences are SGHDN and FVKESK. The CDR3 spans 18 residues.

This clonotype has only a few counts. The chain is built from TRBV7-2 and TRBJ1-6; 8 nucleotides line up with TRBD1. This CDR3 comprises 15 residues. V was clipped by 1 base and J by 10 bases; unmatched bases: 6. Germline V gene lookup returns CDR1 SGHTA and CDR2 FQGNSA. The CDR3 region has the DNA TGTGCCAGCAGCTTAGTATCAGGACAGGGCTCACCCCTCCACTTT. Translation gives CASSLVSGQGSPLHF.